This TCR beta chain was sequenced for a study of cytomegalovirus exposure and HLA in healthy donors. Study-level findings and limits: Among TCR beta chains, those listed as cytomegalovirus-associated numbered about 160. Fewer N-insertions than the 666-donor mean were reportedly shown by an Asian-associated ancestry cluster in a later analysis.

Note on this clone: Its target is not known.

The donors comprised healthy bone marrow donors. Unrecorded immune exposures were likely, despite nominal health at sampling. Germline V gene data show CDR1 as LGHNA and CDR2 as YNFKEQ. This CDR3 comprises 15 residues. Trimming cost V 4 bases and J 1 base, with 11 bases left between them. 60 Vbeta and 13 Jbeta primers were used in PCR. TCRdb's table, derived via immunoSEQ multiplex PCR, lists solely in-frame clones and lacks some. The sample has around 99,000 clones; roughly 70% are singletons. The receptor comes from a woman in her seventies in good health and CMV-seropositive. Source material: PBMCs. V gene TRBV4-2 combines with J gene TRBJ1-5, with a weak D call TRBD1 (5 bases). As DNA, the CDR3 is TGTGCCAGCAGCCGCGAACAGGAGAGCAATCAGCCCCAGCATTTT. This sequence encodes CASSREQESNQPQHF.